This T cell receptor beta chain is drawn from a study of T cell changes during pregnancy in multiple sclerosis. Germline trimming cut 2 bases from V and 5 bases from J; bases unmatched to any gene: 15. Looked up from germline, CDR1 is MNHNS and CDR2 is SASEGT. The CDR3 loop spans 19 amino acids. This clone appeared a single time. Generated by immunoSEQ multiplex PCR, the TCRdb table keeps only in-frame clones and is missing some. The data contain about 40,000 clones, around 90% of them singletons. This material consisted of CD4+ T cells from peripheral blood mononuclear cells, taken in the third trimester of pregnancy. V and J are TRBV6-1 and TRBJ2-1; 10 bases align to TRBD2. This TCR derives from a female donor with multiple sclerosis, enrolled in a pregnancy study. The CDR3: CASSESDLEREGLDNEQFF. Here the CDR3 DNA reads TGTGCCAGCAGTGAAAGCGATTTAGAGCGGGAGGGCCTCGACAATGAGCAGTTCTTC.